This is a list of T cell receptor beta chains from one sample in a study of naive and memory T cell subsets. One entry per CDR3 protein results from TCRdb running MiXCR on the UMI-ligation and nested PCR reads. The sample includes fewer than 150,000 distinct CDR3 sequences, about a fifth of them seen just once. Input material: naive CD8+ T cells from blood. These receptors all come from a human donor in good health. Both conserved end residues are part of each CDR3. A D gene is named only where the DNA matches it firmly. Rows may omit the clone size; those that give it use once, few, many or a size class.

abundance | j_gene | d_gene | v_gene | CDR3aa | CDR3nt
. | TRBJ2-1 | TRBD2 | TRBV19 | CASSIRAGEYNEQFF | TGTGCCAGTAGTATCAGAGCGGGAGAGTACAATGAGCAGTTCTTC
few | TRBJ2-5 | TRBD1 | TRBV9 | CASSGETGVGETQYF | TGTGCCAGCAGCGGAGAGACAGGGGTTGGGGAGACCCAGTACTTC
. | TRBJ2-1 | . | TRBV6-6 | CASSYTNGQTYNEQFF | TGTGCCAGCAGTTACACTAACGGACAGACTTACAATGAGCAGTTCTTC
. | TRBJ2-3 | TRBD2 | TRBV7-2 | CASSLGLAGILHTQYF | TGTGCCAGCAGCTTAGGGCTAGCGGGAATTTTACATACGCAGTATTTT
few | TRBJ2-5 | . | TRBV4-1 | CASSQDPQLQESQYF | TGCGCCAGCAGCCAAGATCCACAGCTACAAGAGAGCCAGTACTTC
few | TRBJ2-2 | . | TRBV6-1 | CASYTGELFF | TGTGCCAGTTACACCGGGGAGCTGTTTTTT
few | TRBJ2-1 | . | TRBV6-5 | CASSQFWGEVNEQFF | TGTGCCAGCAGTCAATTCTGGGGCGAAGTGAATGAGCAGTTCTTC
. | TRBJ2-1 | TRBD2 | TRBV4-1 | CASSQTGLAGGWQFF | TGCGCCAGCAGCCAAACGGGACTAGCGGGAGGTTGGCAGTTCTTC
. | TRBJ2-5 | . | TRBV24-1 | CATPEGLTKEKTQYF | TGTGCCACCCCGGAGGGGCTTACGAAAGAGAAGACCCAGTACTTC
. | TRBJ2-6 | . | TRBV29-1 | CSVDPGTSGANVLTF | TGCAGCGTTGATCCGGGAACCTCTGGGGCCAACGTCCTGACTTTC
few | TRBJ2-3 | . | TRBV13 | CASSRRGQSDTQYF | TGTGCCAGCAGCCGTCGGGGGCAGTCCGATACGCAGTATTTT
few | TRBJ2-7 | TRBD2 | TRBV4-1 | CASSHALQTSGLAYEQYF | TGCGCCAGCAGCCACGCATTACAGACTAGCGGATTAGCCTACGAGCAGTACTTC
. | TRBJ2-7 | TRBD1 | TRBV28 | CASSLRQGIYYEQYF | TGTGCCAGCAGTCTGAGACAGGGGATTTACTACGAGCAGTACTTC
few | TRBJ1-1 | . | TRBV25-1 | CASSVRDNTEAFF | TGTGCCAGCAGTGTAAGGGATAACACTGAAGCTTTCTTT
. | TRBJ2-1 | . | TRBV4-3 | CASSQVGHPVAYNEQFF | TGCGCCAGCAGCCAGGTTGGACACCCAGTGGCCTACAATGAGCAGTTCTTC
. | TRBJ2-5 | . | TRBV27 | CASSITMSQETQYF | TGTGCCAGCAGTATCACTATGTCGCAAGAGACCCAGTACTTC
few | TRBJ2-7 | TRBD1 | TRBV28 | CASSFGTGGYEQYF | TGTGCCAGCAGTTTCGGGACAGGAGGCTACGAGCAGTACTTC
few | TRBJ2-1 | . | TRBV2 | CASSESSHENSYNEQFF | TGTGCCAGCAGTGAAAGCAGCCATGAGAACTCCTACAATGAGCAGTTCTTC
few | TRBJ2-1 | TRBD2 | TRBV10-2 | CASSEVFSTSGSDEQFF | TGCGCCAGCAGTGAGGTATTTTCAACTAGCGGGAGTGATGAGCAGTTCTTC
many | TRBJ1-6 | . | TRBV6-5 | CASSYREVNSPLHF | TGTGCCAGCAGTTACAGGGAAGTAAATTCACCCCTCCACTTT